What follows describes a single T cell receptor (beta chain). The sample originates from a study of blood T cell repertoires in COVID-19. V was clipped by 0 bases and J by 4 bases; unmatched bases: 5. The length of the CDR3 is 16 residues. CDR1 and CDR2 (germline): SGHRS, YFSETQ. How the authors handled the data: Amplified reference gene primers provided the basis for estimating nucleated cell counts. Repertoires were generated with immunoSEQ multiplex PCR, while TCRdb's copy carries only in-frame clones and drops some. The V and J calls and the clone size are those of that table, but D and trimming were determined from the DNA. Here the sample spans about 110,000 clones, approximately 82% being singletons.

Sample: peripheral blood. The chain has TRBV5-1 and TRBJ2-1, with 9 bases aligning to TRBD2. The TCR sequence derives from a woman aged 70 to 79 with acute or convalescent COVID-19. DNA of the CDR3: TGCGCCAGCAGCTTGGGATCTAGCGGGAAATACAATGAGCAGTTCTTC. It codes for CASSLGSSGKYNEQFF.